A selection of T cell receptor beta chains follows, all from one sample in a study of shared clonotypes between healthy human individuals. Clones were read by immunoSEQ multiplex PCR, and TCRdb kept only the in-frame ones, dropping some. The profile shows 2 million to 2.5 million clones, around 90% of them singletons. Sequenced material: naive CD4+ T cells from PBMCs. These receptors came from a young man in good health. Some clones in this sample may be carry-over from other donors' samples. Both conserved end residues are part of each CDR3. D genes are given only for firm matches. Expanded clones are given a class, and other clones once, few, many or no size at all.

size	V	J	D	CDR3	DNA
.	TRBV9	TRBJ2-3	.	CASSVGSWGMADTQYF	TGTGCCAGCAGCGTAGGCAGTTGGGGGATGGCAGATACGCAGTATTTT
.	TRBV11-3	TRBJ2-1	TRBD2	CASSLGGAGVRNEQFF	TGTGCCAGCAGCTTAGGGGGAGCGGGAGTGAGGAATGAGCAGTTCTTC
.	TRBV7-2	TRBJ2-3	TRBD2	CASSLRLAGGVRDTQYF	TGTGCCAGCAGCTTAAGGCTAGCGGGAGGGGTAAGAGATACGCAGTATTTT
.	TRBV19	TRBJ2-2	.	CASRPGVRADTNTGELFF	TGTGCCAGTAGACCGGGTGTGAGGGCGGACACGAACACCGGGGAGCTGTTTTTT
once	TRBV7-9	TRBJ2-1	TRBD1	CASSPRQGGINEQFF	TGTGCCAGCAGCCCGAGACAGGGGGGAATTAATGAGCAGTTCTTC
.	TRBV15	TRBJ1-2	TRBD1	CATSRQTGGRDGYTF	TGTGCCACCAGCAGACAAACAGGGGGGAGAGATGGCTACACCTTC
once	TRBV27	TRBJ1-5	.	CASSLAGNQPQHF	TGTGCCAGCAGTTTGGCGGGGAATCAGCCCCAGCATTTT
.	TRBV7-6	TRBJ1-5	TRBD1	CASSSRQGGPQHF	TGTGCCAGCAGCTCCCGACAGGGGGGACCCCAGCATTTT
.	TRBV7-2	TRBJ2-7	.	CASSLAQGIYEQYF	TGTGCCAGCAGCTTAGCCCAGGGTATCTACGAGCAGTACTTC
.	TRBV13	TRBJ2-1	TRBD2	CASSLRRTSSYEQFF	TGTGCCAGCAGCTTACGGAGGACTAGCAGCTATGAGCAGTTCTTC
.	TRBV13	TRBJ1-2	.	CASSQAHYGYTF	TGTGCCAGCAGCCAGGCACACTATGGCTACACCTTC
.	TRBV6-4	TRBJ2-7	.	CASSPDYEQYF	TGTGCCAGCAGCCCGGACTACGAGCAGTACTTC
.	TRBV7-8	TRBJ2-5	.	CASSRPVVETQYF	TGTGCCAGCAGCAGGCCGGTTGTGGAGACCCAGTACTTC
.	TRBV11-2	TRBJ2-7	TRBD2	CASSLLASGSSDEQYF	TGTGCCAGCAGCTTATTAGCTAGCGGGAGTTCCGACGAGCAGTACTTC
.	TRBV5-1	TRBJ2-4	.	CASSHGGRENIQYF	TGCGCCAGCAGTCACGGGGGGCGCGAAAACATTCAGTACTTC
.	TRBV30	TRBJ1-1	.	CAWRGGGNTEAFF	TGTGCCTGGAGAGGGGGGGGGAACACTGAAGCTTTCTTT
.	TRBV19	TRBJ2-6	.	CASMVGDPTGANVLTF	TGTGCCAGTATGGTTGGGGACCCAACGGGGGCCAACGTCCTGACTTTC
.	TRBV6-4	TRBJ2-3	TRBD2	CASSPGTSGRTDTQYF	TGTGCCAGCAGTCCCGGGACTAGCGGCCGCACAGATACGCAGTATTTT
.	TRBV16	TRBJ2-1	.	CASSILASGGEQFF	TGTGCCAGCAGCATACTAGCAAGTGGGGGTGAGCAGTTCTTC
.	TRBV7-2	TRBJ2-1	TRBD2	CASSLYVWASGGDEQFF	TGTGCCAGCAGCTTATATGTTTGGGCTAGCGGGGGGGATGAGCAGTTCTTC
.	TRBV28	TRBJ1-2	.	CASSPSWATNYGYTF	TGTGCCAGCAGCCCAAGCTGGGCTACTAACTATGGCTACACCTTC
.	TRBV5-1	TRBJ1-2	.	CASSLPSWGYTF	TGCGCCAGCAGCTTGCCCTCTTGGGGCTACACCTTC
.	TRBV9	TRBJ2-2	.	CASSDRNTGELFF	TGTGCCAGCAGCGACAGGAACACCGGGGAGCTGTTTTTT
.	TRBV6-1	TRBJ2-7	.	CASSVGGPTPYEQYF	TGTGCCAGCAGTGTCGGGGGGCCGACCCCCTACGAGCAGTACTTC
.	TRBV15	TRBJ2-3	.	CATSRGRGSTDTQYF	TGTGCCACCAGCAGAGGGCGGGGAAGCACAGATACGCAGTATTTT
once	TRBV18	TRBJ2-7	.	CASSPGQNYEQYF	TGTGCCAGCTCACCTGGACAGAATTACGAGCAGTACTTC
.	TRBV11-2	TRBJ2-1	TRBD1	CASSPRRDRGYNEQFF	TGTGCCAGCAGCCCCAGGCGGGACAGGGGCTACAATGAGCAGTTCTTC
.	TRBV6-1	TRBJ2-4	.	CASSDWAKNIQYF	TGTGCCAGCAGTGATTGGGCCAAAAACATTCAGTACTTC
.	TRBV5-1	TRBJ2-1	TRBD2	CASSLVAGVYNEQFF	TGCGCCAGCAGCTTGGTAGCGGGAGTTTACAATGAGCAGTTCTTC
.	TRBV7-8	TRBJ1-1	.	CASSTQRIMGEAFF	TGTGCCAGCAGCACCCAGCGGATTATGGGAGAAGCTTTCTTT
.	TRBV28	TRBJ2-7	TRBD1	CASSFVTGGNYEQYF	TGTGCCAGCAGTTTTGTGACAGGGGGCAACTACGAGCAGTACTTC
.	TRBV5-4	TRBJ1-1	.	CASSLGQMNTEAFF	TGTGCCAGCAGCTTGGGTCAGATGAACACTGAAGCTTTCTTT
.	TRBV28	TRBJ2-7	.	CASSLGTHYEQYF	TGTGCCAGCAGTTTGGGGACGCACTACGAGCAGTACTTC
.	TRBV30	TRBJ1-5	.	CAWATQANQPQHF	TGTGCCTGGGCCACGCAGGCTAATCAGCCCCAGCATTTT
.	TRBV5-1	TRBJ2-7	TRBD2	CASSLGSSGTDEQYF	TGCGCCAGCAGCTTGGGGTCTAGCGGGACCGACGAGCAGTACTTC
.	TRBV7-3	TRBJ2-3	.	CASSLKRPPDTQYF	TGTGCCAGCAGCTTAAAACGGCCCCCAGATACGCAGTATTTT
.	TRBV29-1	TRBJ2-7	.	CSVVFRLDEQYF	TGCAGCGTTGTGTTCAGACTAGACGAGCAGTACTTC
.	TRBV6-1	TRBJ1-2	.	CASSGSQWPQVNYGYTF	TGTGCCAGCAGTGGGAGTCAGTGGCCGCAAGTTAACTATGGCTACACCTTC
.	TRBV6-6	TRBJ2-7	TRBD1	CASSGQGYEQYF	TGTGCCAGCAGTGGACAGGGCTACGAGCAGTACTTC
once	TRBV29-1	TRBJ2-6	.	CSVAGAVSGANVLTF	TGCAGCGTGGCTGGGGCGGTTTCTGGGGCCAACGTCCTGACTTTC
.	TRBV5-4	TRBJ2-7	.	CASSLRGEQYF	TGTGCCAGCAGCTTGCGGGGCGAGCAGTACTTC
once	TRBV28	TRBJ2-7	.	CASSWSGRGDEQYF	TGTGCCAGCAGTTGGAGTGGGAGAGGGGACGAGCAGTACTTC
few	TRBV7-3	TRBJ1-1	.	CASSPAGNTEAFF	TGTGCCAGCAGCCCAGCAGGGAACACTGAAGCTTTCTTT
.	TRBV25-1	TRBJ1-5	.	CASSQAPNQPQHF	TGTGCCAGCAGCCAGGCCCCGAATCAGCCCCAGCATTTT
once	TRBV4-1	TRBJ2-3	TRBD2	CASSPKIAGLSTDTQYF	TGCGCCAGCAGCCCAAAAATAGCGGGTTTGAGCACAGATACGCAGTATTTT
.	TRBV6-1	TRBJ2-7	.	CASSESLAQGGEQYF	TGTGCCAGCAGTGAATCATTGGCTCAGGGTGGCGAGCAGTACTTC
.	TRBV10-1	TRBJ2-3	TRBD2	CASSDTPTSGSADTQYF	TGCGCCAGCAGTGACACTCCGACTAGCGGGAGCGCAGATACGCAGTATTTT
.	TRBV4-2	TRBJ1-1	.	CASSQILSSGTEAFF	TGTGCCAGCAGCCAAATCCTTAGTAGCGGCACTGAAGCTTTCTTT